Listed below are T cell receptor beta chains from one sample, sequenced in a study of blood T cell repertoires in COVID-19. Sequenced by immunoSEQ multiplex PCR; TCRdb stores in-frame clones only, minus some. The table includes 200,000 or so clones, 70% to 90% detected once. Sequenced sample: PBMCs or T cells enriched from blood (not recorded which). The receptor set was obtained from a woman aged 40 to 50 with acute COVID-19. CDR3s leave out the opening cysteine and the closing phenylalanine or tryptophan. The D gene is left open where the match is weak.

d_call j_call v_call cdr3_aa
. TRBJ1-5 TRBV7-2 ASSLAANSNQPQH
. TRBJ1-2 TRBV2 ASRLEGGYT
TRBD1 TRBJ1-1 TRBV10-3 AIRPGTGEAF
. TRBJ1-1 TRBV6-5 ASSWGVGTEAF
TRBD1 TRBJ1-2 TRBV29-1 SVERGQGGT
TRBD2 TRBJ2-1 TRBV30 AWSRAGLGKYNEQF
. TRBJ2-5 TRBV11-3 ASSPGSETQY
TRBD1 TRBJ2-6 TRBV30 AWSQVRTGASGANVLT
TRBD1 TRBJ1-6 TRBV10-3 AISYRGVNSPLH
TRBD1 TRBJ1-2 TRBV6-5 ASSYSYRDRHGYT
. TRBJ2-5 TRBV11-2 ASSLEGGLGETQY
. TRBJ1-4 TRBV24-1 ATSDPAGGANEKLF
. TRBJ2-7 TRBV7-2 ASSFPGTVSSYEQY
TRBD2 TRBJ2-5 TRBV5-1 ASSAGTSGRTQETQY
TRBD1 TRBJ1-3 TRBV19 ASSIAGQGISGNTIY
TRBD1 TRBJ1-1 TRBV3-1/TRBV3-2 ASSQPGTDTEAF
TRBD2 TRBJ2-2 TRBV5-4 ASSVKLARANTGELF
. TRBJ2-1 TRBV19 ASSIWGWDEQF
. TRBJ2-5 TRBV5-1 ASSLAGLKTQY
TRBD1 TRBJ1-1 TRBV20-1 SAWTGAEAF
TRBD1 TRBJ1-3 TRBV14 ASSQGGDRILTLARTIY
. TRBJ1-3 TRBV23-1 ASSPYFTGNTIY
TRBD1 TRBJ2-7 TRBV28 ASSQTGTGGYEQY
. TRBJ2-1 TRBV30 AWTLFNEQF